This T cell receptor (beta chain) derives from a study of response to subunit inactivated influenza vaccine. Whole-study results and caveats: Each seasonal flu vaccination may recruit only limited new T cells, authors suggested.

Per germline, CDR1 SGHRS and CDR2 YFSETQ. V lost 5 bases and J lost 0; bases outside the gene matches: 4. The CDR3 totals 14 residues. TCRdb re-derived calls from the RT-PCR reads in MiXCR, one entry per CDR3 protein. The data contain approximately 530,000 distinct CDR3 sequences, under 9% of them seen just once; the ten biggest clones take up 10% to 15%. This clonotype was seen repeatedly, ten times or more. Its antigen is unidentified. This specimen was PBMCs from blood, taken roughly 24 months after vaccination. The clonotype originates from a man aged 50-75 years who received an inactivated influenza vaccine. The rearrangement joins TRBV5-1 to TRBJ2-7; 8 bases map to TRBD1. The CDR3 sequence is CASSPGQVSYEQYF. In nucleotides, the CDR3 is TGCGCCAGCAGTCCGGGACAGGTCTCCTACGAGCAGTACTTC.